This passage covers 28 T cell receptor beta chains from one sample sequenced in a study of read filtering for tumor transcriptome and immune sequencing (TCRdb year 2020). The instrument given in TCRdb is Illumina HiSeq 4000. The Immunoverse kit was used to build TCR libraries from approximately 410 ng RNA, with molecular barcoded adaptors covering alpha/delta and beta/gamma chains. The public sequencing data were trimmed at Q25 with fastp and processed into clonotypes with MiXCR by TCRdb, which kept only in-frame beta chains. All rows with the same CDR3 protein become a single entry with the most common DNA and genes. This sample is represented by approximately 90,000 distinct CDR3 sequences; 20% to 25% of them were singletons. The ten largest clonotypes hold more than 9.5% of the sample. Sequenced input: a population of CD138-negative cells sorted from bone marrow. This sample's cell subset or site label indicates: bone marrow mononuclear cells depleted of CD138+ plasma/myeloma cells by negative magnetic selection. These receptors all come from a donor older than 35 with multiple myeloma.

Notes on this clonotype: With a far larger clone one base away, a read error is the likely cause. The rearrangement uses TRBV5-8 and TRBJ2-7, with D possibly TRBD2 on 5 matching bases. The germline CDR1 and CDR2 sequences are SGHTS and YDEGEE. The CDR3 spans 14 residues. The CDR3 DNA reads TGTGCCAGCAGTTTCGGGATAATGGGCTACGAGCAGCACTTC. Its translation is CASSFGIMGYEQHF.

This clonotype occurred many times. The junction differs from germline at one of its ends, possibly a read error. The rearrangement uses TRBV5-1 and TRBJ2-1; 7 bases are a match to TRBD2. The CDR3 loop spans 15 amino acids. Germline CDR1 reads SGHRS; CDR2 reads YFSETQ. DNA of the CDR3: TGCGCCAGCAGCTTGGCCGGGGGGTCCTTCAATGAGCAGTTCTTC. Protein sequence: CASSLAGGSFNEQFF. Looking up the rest from reference TRBV5-1 and TRBJ2-1 gives the full variable domain: KAGVTQTPRYLIKTRGQQVTLSCSPISGHRSVSWYQQTPGQGLQFLFEYFSETQRNKGNFPGRFSGRQFSNSRSEMNVSTLELGDSALYLCASSLAGGSFNEQFFGPGTRLTVL.

This clonotype has at least ten counts. The chain links TRBV6-5 to TRBJ1-1; D not resolved. Germline V gene lookup returns CDR1 MNHEY and CDR2 SVGAGI. Trimming cost V 8 bases and J 1 base, with 8 bases left between them. The CDR3 totals 12 residues. The CDR3: CASLAQNTEAFF. For the CDR3, the DNA is TGTGCCAGCCTTGCTCAGAACACTGAAGCTTTCTTT.

This clonotype was picked up many times. CDR3 in DNA: TGTGCCAGCAGCTCACTTCCGACTAGTAGCGGGGGGGCCTTTGAGCAGTTCTTC. This codes for CASSSLPTSSGGAFEQFF. V is TRBV11-2 and J is TRBJ2-1; 11 nucleotides match TRBD2. Trimming cost V 4 bases and J 9 bases; bases outside gene matches: 17. The CDR3 runs to 18 residues. Per the germline V gene, CDR1 is SGHAT and CDR2 is FQNNGV.

Of note for this clonotype: A read error may produce the germline difference seen at one junction end. The CDR3 loop reads CATSRSGVAKNTQYF. The CDR3 coding sequence is TGTGCCACCAGCAGGTCCGGGGTGGCCAAAAACACTCAGTACTTC. The chain links TRBV15 to TRBJ2-4; D is possibly TRBD2 (5 bases). Germline V gene lookup returns CDR1 LNHNV and CDR2 YYDKDF (reference sequence). The CDR3 spans 15 residues. Based on the CDR3 plus reference TRBV15 and TRBJ2-4, the full variable domain is DAMVIQNPRYQVTQFGKPVTLSCSQTLNHNVMYWYQQKSSQAPKLLFHYYDKDFNNEADTPDNFQSRRPNTSFCFLDIRSPGLGDTAMYLCATSRSGVAKNTQYFGAGTRLSVL.

Ten or more counts support this clonotype. V usage is TRBV7-2 and J usage is TRBJ2-1; 10 bases align to TRBD1. After removal of 5 bases from V and 8 bases from J, the junction contained 12 bases not matched to a gene. The CDR3 length is 16 residues. Germline values: CDR1 SGHTA, CDR2 FQGNSA. DNA for the CDR3: TGTGCCAGCAGCCCAGCGGGGACAGGGGCATATGATGAGCAGTTCTTC. It yields the protein CASSPAGTGAYDEQFF.

This clonotype was detected ten times or more. This chain connects TRBV5-6 to TRBJ1-1; TRBD1 matches at 7 bases. The CDR3 spans 14 residues. From germline, CDR1 is SGHDT and CDR2 YYEEEE. The V segment lost 4 bases and the J segment 1 base; nucleotides outside the gene matches: 4. The chain's CDR3 is CASSRTGWNTEAFF. CDR3 bases: TGTGCCAGCAGCAGGACAGGTTGGAACACTGAAGCTTTCTTT.

This clonotype was recorded at least ten times. The chain links TRBV18 to TRBJ2-5, with TRBD1 identical over 8 bases. The CDR3 contains 14 residues. In germline, CDR1 is KGHSH, CDR2 LQKENI. V gave up 3 bases and J gave up 1 base; unmatched junction bases: 1. CDR3 amino acids: CASSPDRVQETQYF. The CDR3 DNA is TGTGCCAGCTCACCGGACAGGGTCCAAGAGACCCAGTACTTC.

This clonotype has a count of ten or more. V usage is TRBV20-1 and J usage is TRBJ2-1, with D unclear. The CDR3 spans 12 residues. The V gene's germline CDR1 is DFQATT and CDR2 SNEGSKA (reference sequence). V was shortened by 0 bases and J by 6 bases, with 6 bases between the two germline ends. The CDR3 coding sequence is TGCAGTGCTAGAGATCATGGCAATGAGCAGTTCTTC. This translates into CSARDHGNEQFF.

This clonotype came up many times. This chain links TRBV7-9 with TRBJ2-2; D may be TRBD1 or TRBD2 (5 bases each). Germline CDR1 is SEHNR and CDR2 is FQNEAQ (reference sequence). V was trimmed by 5 bases and J by 6 bases, leaving 22 bases between them. This CDR3 has 17 amino acids. The DNA of the CDR3 is TGTGCCAGCAGCCGAGACCGGGACCATCGGCGAGCCGGGGAGCTGTTTTTT. Protein: CASSRDRDHRRAGELFF.

As regards this clonotype: This may stem from a read error, because a much larger clone lies one nucleotide away. The CDR3 ends on some other residue instead of the conserved phenylalanine or tryptophan, so this is likely a read error. The rearrangement links TRBV29-1 to TRBJ2-3; D remains unclear. Germline V CDR1 and CDR2: SQVTM, ANQGSEA. The CDR3 is 13 residues long. V lost 7 bases and J lost 0, with 11 bases in between. In DNA form, the CDR3 reads TGCAGCGATTACTACACAAGCACAGATACGCAGTATTCT. Amino acids: CSDYYTSTDTQYS.

To note about this clonotype: A read error is possible here, since a much larger clone lies one base away. CDR3 nucleotide sequence: TGTGCCAGCAGTTCGGGACAGGGGGTTGGAGAACTGTTTTTT. It yields the protein CASSSGQGVGELFF. This chain links TRBV27 with TRBJ1-4, with 11 bases identical to TRBD1. Germline trimming cut 4 bases from V and 12 bases from J; bases unmatched to any gene: 7. Germline assignment: CDR1 MNHEY and CDR2 SMNVEV (reference sequence). The CDR3 contains 14 residues.

The chain employs TRBV30 and TRBJ2-5; 9 bases are a match to TRBD1. The V gene's germline CDR1 is GTSNPN and CDR2 SVGIG (reference sequence). The CDR3 is made up of 16 amino acids. The V and J ends lost 3 bases and 6 bases, in that order; junction bases with no gene match: 14. The CDR3 DNA is TGTGCCTGGAGAGACCCACAGGGGGCCGGAGGAAAGACCCAGTACTTC. Its translation is CAWRDPQGAGGKTQYF.

This clonotype was picked up many times. The V gene is TRBV29-1, the J gene TRBJ2-5, with 9 bases that match TRBD1. The V segment lost 6 bases and the J segment 5 bases; nucleotides outside the gene matches: 10. This CDR3 contains 14 residues. The germline gives CDR1 SQVTM, CDR2 ANQGSEA. CDR3 coding DNA: TGCAGCGTCGCCCAGGACAGGGGAGGCGAGACCCAGTACTTC. Translating gives CSVAQDRGGETQYF.

This clonotype was counted between two and nine times. The rearrangement links TRBV7-2 to TRBJ2-3, with D perhaps being TRBD1 or TRBD2 (5 bases each). Trimming left V 4 bases short and J 2 bases short, with 16 bases between. There are 16 residues in the CDR3. Germline loops: CDR1 SGHTA, CDR2 FQGNSA. DNA for the CDR3: TGTGCCAGCAGCTCAAAGAAGGGACGGCTCACAGATACGCAGTATTTT. Amino acids: CASSSKKGRLTDTQYF.

In the case of this clonotype: The conserved closing phenylalanine or tryptophan is absent in this CDR3, likely reflecting a read error. The J gene is TRBJ1-4, the V gene TRBV27; D is possibly TRBD1 (6 bases). CDR1 MNHEY and CDR2 SMNVEV come from the germline V gene (reference sequence). V shed 2 bases and J shed 3 bases, with 10 bases lying between them. The CDR3 extends over 15 amino acids. Here the CDR3 reads CASSLGGRPNEKLFL. CDR3 DNA: TGTGCCAGCAGTTTAGGGGGCAGACCTAATGAAAAACTGTTTCTT.

Ten or more counts support this clonotype. This sequence joins TRBV20-1 and TRBJ2-7; tentative D call: TRBD2 (6 bases). This CDR3 spans 16 amino acids. Per the germline V gene, CDR1 is DFQATT and CDR2 is SNEGSKA (reference sequence). V was clipped by 3 bases and J by 0 bases, with 18 bases between them. Here the CDR3 reads CSARNLGLTSSYEQYF. In DNA form, the CDR3 reads TGCAGTGCTAGGAACCTGGGACTCACCTCCTCCTACGAGCAGTACTTC.

Worth noting for this clonotype: A read error is the likely source, as a far larger clone sits one nucleotide away. This chain uses TRBV7-2 with TRBJ2-1; D not resolved. The CDR3 has 13 amino acids. Germline CDR1 reads SGHTA; CDR2 reads FQGNSA. CDR3 loop: CASSQAQLSEQSF. CDR3 DNA: TGTGCCAGCAGCCAGGCGCAATTAAGTGAGCAGTCCTTC.

There are many counts of this clonotype. The rearrangement links TRBV5-1 to TRBJ2-1, with D unresolved. The germline V and J ends were trimmed by 4 bases and 9 bases, with 14 bases remaining between them. CDR3 length: 13 residues. CDR1 SGHRS and CDR2 YFSETQ come from the germline V gene. DNA for the CDR3: TGCGCCAGCAGCGTTTCCCCCCGCATTGAGCAGTTCTTC. Translated: CASSVSPRIEQFF.

For this clonotype: A much larger clone is a single base away; this may be a read error. The genes are TRBV28 and TRBJ1-2; D is undetermined. The germline CDR1 and CDR2 sequences are MDHEN and SYDVKM. The CDR3 runs 13 residues. As DNA, the CDR3 is TGTGCCGGCAGCAACAGACGGGCCTATGGCTACACCTTC. It translates to CAGSNRRAYGYTF.

V usage is TRBV18 and J usage is TRBJ2-3; no firm D call. The germline V gene has CDR1 KGHSH and CDR2 LQKENI. This CDR3 comprises 15 residues. Trimming removed 2 bases at V and 2 bases at J, with 11 bases between. DNA for the CDR3: TGTGCCAGCTCACCATCCTCCTATTCCACAGATACGCAGTATTTT. Protein product: CASSPSSYSTDTQYF. The variable domain in full, completed from reference TRBV18 and TRBJ2-3, reads NAGVMQNPRHLVRRRGQEARLRCSPMKGHSHVYWYRQLPEEGLKFMVYLQKENIIDESGMPKERFSAEFPKEGPSILRIQQVVRGDSAAYFCASSPSSYSTDTQYFGPGTRLTVL.

This clonotype was counted a few times. A much more abundant neighbour one base away suggests this may be a read error. The chain uses TRBV28 and TRBJ2-7; D is ambiguous. CDR3 length: 12 amino acids. V was trimmed by 5 bases and J by 3 bases, leaving 8 bases between them. Germline CDR1 reads MDHEN; CDR2 reads SYDVKM. The CDR3 loop reads CASSPHSYEQYF. CDR3 nucleotides: TGTGCCAGCAGTCCCCATAGCTACGAGCAGTACTTC.

The sample holds many counts of this clonotype. CDR3 nucleotide sequence: TGTGCCAGCAGTTTGAGACAGGGGGCTCTCAGCGTGGTCGCCGGGGAGCTGTTTTTT. This gives the protein CASSLRQGALSVVAGELFF. This sequence joins TRBV28 and TRBJ2-2, with 10 bases that match TRBD1. The V gene's germline CDR1 is MDHEN and CDR2 SYDVKM. The CDR3 runs 19 residues. With 3 bases clipped from V and 6 bases from J, the junction kept 16 bases outside the gene matches.

Points on this clonotype: With a much larger clone just one base away, this may be a read error. The J gene is TRBJ1-1, the V gene TRBV7-2; 9 bases fit TRBD1. The CDR3 is made up of 13 amino acids. The V gene's germline CDR1 is SGHTA and CDR2 FQGNSA. The chain's CDR3 is CVSSSDRGVRAFF. The CDR3 bases are TGTGTCAGCAGCTCCGACAGGGGGGTTCGGGCTTTCTTT.

A remark on this clonotype: A read error may explain this, as a much larger clone is one base away. This chain joins TRBV20-1 and TRBJ1-2; D is uncertain. Germline CDR1 is DFQATT and CDR2 is SNEGSKA (reference sequence). The CDR3 sequence is 13 residues long. V was pared by 5 bases and J by 8 bases, with 18 bases between. The DNA of the CDR3 is TGCAGTGCTCCTGGGATATTCGGTTCCGGCTACACCTTC. It encodes CSAPGIFGSGYTF.

This clonotype was picked up many times. This chain uses TRBV12-3 or TRBV12-4 with TRBJ1-6, with D possibly matching TRBD1 (6 bases). Trimming pared 6 bases from V and 10 bases from J, leaving 13 bases between. The CDR3 covers 13 residues. In DNA form, the CDR3 reads TGTGCCAGCAGCCCGGACAGTTACTCACCCCTCCACTTT. It translates to CASSPDSYSPLHF.

The CDR3 protein is CASSQGLAGGQTGELFF. DNA for the CDR3: TGTGCCAGCAGCCAGGGACTAGCGGGGGGGCAAACCGGGGAGCTGTTTTTT. The V call is TRBV3-1, the J call TRBJ2-2, with 16 bases aligning to TRBD2. Trimming removed 3 bases from V and 5 bases from J; junction bases left unmatched: 3. The CDR3 runs 17 residues. Germline values: CDR1 LGHDT, CDR2 YNNKEL (reference sequence).

This clonotype has a count of ten or more. The rearrangement links TRBV5-1 to TRBJ2-5, with a possible D match to TRBD2 (6 bases). V was pared by 2 bases and J by 5 bases, with 19 bases between. The CDR3 contains 16 residues. Germline values: CDR1 SGHRS, CDR2 YFSETQ. CDR3 sequence (DNA): TGCGCCAGCAGCTTCGGATCACATCCGGGGAGGGAGACCCAGTACTTC. This codes for CASSFGSHPGRETQYF. The full variable domain, its missing parts supplied by reference TRBV5-1 and TRBJ2-5, is KAGVTQTPRYLIKTRGQQVTLSCSPISGHRSVSWYQQTPGQGLQFLFEYFSETQRNKGNFPGRFSGRQFSNSRSEMNVSTLELGDSALYLCASSFGSHPGRETQYFGPGTRLLVL.